The 26 T cell receptor beta chains reported below all come from one sample, sequenced in a study of response to subunit inactivated influenza vaccine (dated by TCRdb to the late 2010s). Libraries were built with RT-PCR. TCRdb names Illumina HiSeq 2500 as the instrument used. Through fastp at Q25 and MiXCR, TCRdb rebuilt clones from the public reads, retaining in-frame beta chains. Rows are combined by CDR3 protein, so each entry shows the most common genes and DNA. Within this sample are about 650,000 distinct CDR3 sequences, with 12% to 15% of them counted one time only. Less than 8.5% of the sample rests with the top ten. The specimen comprised PBMCs from blood, sampled 14 to 15 days before vaccination. All receptors come from a man aged 50 or older who received an inactivated influenza vaccine. Donor details come from another sample of the same person, matched by shared clones.

The chain is built from TRBV6-4 and TRBJ2-1; D is perhaps TRBD2 (7 bases). V was cut by 3 bases and J by 8 bases, with 23 bases left in between. The CDR3 is made up of 17 amino acids. In germline, CDR1 is MRHNA, CDR2 SNTAGT. The CDR3 sequence: CASSEASGYNRVDEQFF. The CDR3 bases are TGTGCCAGCAGTGAGGCTAGCGGTTACAACAGGGTCGATGAGCAGTTCTTC.

The chain is built from TRBV20-1 and TRBJ2-2; 7 bases fit TRBD1. CDR1 and CDR2 (germline): DFQATT, SNEGSKA (reference sequence). V was clipped by 6 bases and J by 3 bases; unmatched bases: 4. The CDR3 sequence is 13 residues long. Here the CDR3 reads CSASDRHTGELFF. The DNA for the CDR3 is TGCAGTGCATCGGACAGGCACACCGGGGAGCTGTTTTTT.

The chain employs TRBV5-1 and TRBJ1-1, with D possibly TRBD1 on 5 matching bases. The ends were cut back, 5 bases at V and 2 bases at J, with 16 bases in the middle. This CDR3 spans 15 amino acids. In germline, CDR1 is SGHRS, CDR2 YFSETQ. The CDR3 DNA sequence: TGCGCCAGCAGACGGGACTCAAGGGCAAACACTGAAGCTTTCTTT. It encodes CASRRDSRANTEAFF.

This clonotype was seen a few times. J is TRBJ2-7 and V is TRBV10-1; tentatively, D is TRBD2 (5 bases). This CDR3 region has 15 residues. The germline V gene encodes CDR1 WNHNN and CDR2 SYGVQD (reference sequence). The germline V and J ends were trimmed by 3 bases and 2 bases, with 14 bases remaining between them. CDR3 DNA sequence: TGCGCCAGCAGTGATGTTCCCGGGAAAGCCTACGAGCAGTACTTC. As protein: CASSDVPGKAYEQYF.

This chain uses TRBV29-1 with TRBJ2-5; the match to TRBD2 covers 11 bases. Germline-derived CDR1 and CDR2 are SQVTM and ANQGSEA. Germline trimming cut 4 bases from V and 5 bases from J; bases unmatched to any gene: 6. The CDR3 is made up of 14 amino acids. The CDR3 here is CSVGPTSGAETQYF. In DNA form, the CDR3 reads TGCAGCGTTGGCCCGACTAGCGGGGCGGAGACCCAGTACTTC.

This clonotype was seen more than once but under ten times. This chain links TRBV25-1 with TRBJ1-1; D remains ambiguous. The length of the CDR3 is 13 residues. Deletions cut 5 bases from V and 7 bases from J, with 14 bases between. Germline V CDR1 and CDR2: MGHDK, SYGVNS. The CDR3 DNA reads as TGTGCCAGCAGTCCGGGGAGCCGGGGTGAAGCTTTCTTT. This gives the protein CASSPGSRGEAFF. The variable domain in full, with the rest retrieved from reference TRBV25-1 and TRBJ1-1, is EADIYQTPRYLVIGTGKKITLECSQTMGHDKMYWYQQDPGMELHLIHYSYGVNSTEKGDLSSESTVSRIRTEHFPLTLESARPSHTSQYLCASSPGSRGEAFFGQGTRLTVV.

V and J are TRBV10-3 and TRBJ2-1, with D unclear. The ends were cut back, 6 bases at V and 8 bases at J, with 20 bases in the middle. Germline V lookup: CDR1 ENHRY, CDR2 SYGVKD. The CDR3 consists of 15 residues. The CDR3 DNA is TGTGCCATCAGCCACGGACCCTCCCACTCCGATGAGCAGTTCTTC. It specifies CAISHGPSHSDEQFF.

This clonotype showed up many times. The CDR3 nucleotides read TGTGCCAGCACCCGCTCCGGGGCTAGCGGGACCTACGAGCAGTACTTC. Translated: CASTRSGASGTYEQYF. The chain employs TRBV6-1 and TRBJ2-7; the match to TRBD2 covers 9 bases. Germline-derived CDR1 and CDR2 are MNHNS and SASEGT. This CDR3 contains 16 residues. J gave up 2 bases and V 7 bases, and 12 bases lay outside the gene matches.

This clonotype was seen only a few times. The CDR3 loop is CSARDFQRDSYEQYF. CDR3 DNA sequence: TGCAGTGCTAGAGATTTCCAGCGCGACTCCTACGAGCAGTACTTC. This sequence joins TRBV20-1 and TRBJ2-7; no clear D gene. From germline, CDR1 is DFQATT and CDR2 SNEGSKA (reference sequence). The germline V and J ends were trimmed by 0 bases and 0 bases, with 12 bases remaining between them. CDR3 length equals 15 residues.

The chain recombines TRBV20-1 with TRBJ1-5; TRBD1 is a possible D gene (6 bases). V shed 2 bases and J shed 4 bases, with 15 bases lying between them. In germline, CDR1 is DFQATT, CDR2 SNEGSKA (reference sequence). The CDR3 has 15 amino acids. Written as DNA, the CDR3 is TGCAGTGCTAGACAGCCAGGGGCTAAAAATCAGCCCCAGCATTTT. It specifies CSARQPGAKNQPQHF.

In its sample, this clonotype was seen a few times. The chain uses TRBV4-1 and TRBJ2-7; possible D gene TRBD1, 5 bases. V was pared by 2 bases and J by 4 bases, with 12 bases between. Germline V lookup: CDR1 MGHRA, CDR2 YSYEKL. The CDR3 sequence is 14 residues long. Written as DNA, the CDR3 is TGCGCCAGCAGCCAAACAGGCGAAGGGTACGAGCAGTACTTC. It codes for CASSQTGEGYEQYF.

The chain joins TRBV6-2 or TRBV6-3 to TRBJ2-7, with D uncertain. Germline assignment: CDR1 MNHEY and CDR2 SVGEGT. The germline V and J ends were trimmed by 0 bases and 4 bases, with 7 bases remaining between them. CDR3 length: 13 amino acids. This CDR3 reads CASSYSQDYEQYF. CDR3 in DNA: TGTGCCAGCAGTTACTCCCAAGATTACGAGCAGTACTTC.

The chain couples TRBV10-3 to TRBJ2-7; a weak D match, TRBD2 (8 bases). Germline CDR1 ENHRY, CDR2 SYGVKD. The V and J ends lost 11 bases and 0 bases respectively, with 20 bases between them. The CDR3 runs 15 residues. The CDR3 DNA sequence: TGTGCCTCTACGGGGGGGGCAGGGGGCTCCTACGAGCAGTACTTC. Protein sequence: CASTGGAGGSYEQYF.

There are a few counts of this clonotype. The rearrangement uses TRBV12-3 or TRBV12-4 and TRBJ1-1, with 7 bases lining up with TRBD1. Trimming took 3 bases from V and 2 from J; bases not matched to a gene: 3. The CDR3 is made up of 14 amino acids. The CDR3: CASSLTGYNTEAFF. CDR3 coding DNA: TGTGCCAGCAGTTTGACAGGGTATAACACTGAAGCTTTCTTT.

This clonotype was counted only a few times. This rearrangement joins TRBV20-1 to TRBJ1-5, with TRBD1 matching 10 bases. Germline trimming cut 0 bases from V and 6 bases from J; bases unmatched to any gene: 8. This CDR3 spans 16 amino acids. Germline V gene data show CDR1 as DFQATT and CDR2 as SNEGSKA (reference sequence). The CDR3 nucleotides are TGCAGTGCTAGAGATCCCCGGGACAGGGGTCGTCAGCCCCAGCATTTT. Encoded protein: CSARDPRDRGRQPQHF.

This chain uses TRBV27 with TRBJ2-7, with 7 bases matching TRBD1. The junction had 8 bases not matched to a gene; V was cut back by 3 bases and J by 6 bases. Germline loops: CDR1 MNHEY, CDR2 SMNVEV (reference sequence). The CDR3 covers 14 residues. The CDR3 is CASSLDRLESEQYF. The CDR3 DNA reads TGTGCCAGCAGTTTGGACAGGCTGGAGAGCGAGCAGTACTTC.

V and J are TRBV5-6 and TRBJ2-7; 10 bases agree with TRBD1. Judging by the DNA end, TRBJ2-1 fits better; the J call may be wrong. In germline, CDR1 is SGHDT, CDR2 YYEEEE. CDR3 size: 17 residues. The CDR3 DNA sequence: TGTGCCAGCAGCTACCCTCGCGGGACAGGGGTATGGTACGAGCAGTTCTTC. It encodes CASSYPRGTGVWYEQFF.

This clonotype was seen a few times. This chain uses TRBV11-2 with TRBJ1-4; D may be TRBD1 (5 bases). The CDR3 is made up of 14 amino acids. Germline V gene data show CDR1 as SGHAT and CDR2 as FQNNGV. V gave up 3 bases and J gave up 2 bases, with 7 bases separating them. The CDR3 loop reads CASSFWGTNEKLFF. Written as DNA, the CDR3 is TGTGCCAGCAGCTTTTGGGGGACTAATGAAAAACTGTTTTTT.

The rearrangement joins TRBV27 to TRBJ2-3; D gene unclear. CDR3 length: 16 amino acids. The ends were cut back, 4 bases at V and 1 base at J, with 15 bases in the middle. CDR1 MNHEY and CDR2 SMNVEV come from the germline V gene (reference sequence). CDR3 amino acids: CASSYSGAQGTDTQYF. CDR3 DNA sequence: TGTGCCAGCAGTTATTCCGGTGCCCAGGGCACAGATACGCAGTATTTT.

The genes are TRBV29-1 and TRBJ1-4, with 7 bases fitting TRBD1. Germline loops: CDR1 SQVTM, CDR2 ANQGSEA. V was clipped by 6 bases and J by 6 bases; unmatched bases: 4. The CDR3 length is 12 residues. In DNA form, the CDR3 reads TGCAGCGTGGACGACAGGGATGAAAAACTGTTTTTT. Its translation: CSVDDRDEKLFF.

This clonotype was seen a few times. The gene calls are TRBV18 and TRBJ2-5; 8 bases match TRBD1. The CDR3 totals 13 residues. CDR1 is KGHSH, CDR2 LQKENI, per germline. J lost 5 bases, V lost 6 bases, and 5 bases had no gene match. The CDR3 DNA sequence: TGTGCCAGCTCGACAGGGGTCGCCGAGACCCAGTACTTC. Amino acids: CASSTGVAETQYF.

This rearrangement joins TRBV7-2 to TRBJ1-2; 7 bases line up with TRBD1. Germline V gene lookup returns CDR1 SGHTA and CDR2 FQGNSA. The length of the CDR3 is 13 residues. The V segment lost 5 bases and the J segment 4 bases; nucleotides outside the gene matches: 4. CDR3: CASSNRDSYGYTF. DNA of the CDR3: TGTGCCAGCAGCAACCGGGACAGCTATGGCTACACCTTC.

This clonotype has more than one count but fewer than ten. The genes are TRBV6-1 and TRBJ1-2; 9 bases are a match to TRBD1. Germline CDR1 is MNHNS and CDR2 is SASEGT. Trimming took 6 bases from V and 6 from J; bases not matched to a gene: 11. CDR3 length equals 15 residues. The CDR3 DNA reads as TGTGCCAGCAGGGTCCCGGGACAGGGAGTCAATGGCTACACCTTC. It specifies CASRVPGQGVNGYTF.

The chain combines TRBV7-3 with TRBJ1-1, with D unclear. The germline CDR1 and CDR2 sequences are SGHTA and FQGTGA. The V and J ends lost 1 base and 4 bases respectively, with 10 bases between them. This CDR3 is built from 14 residues. Here the CDR3 reads CASSLIGGRTEAFF. The DNA for the CDR3 is TGTGCCAGCAGCTTAATAGGCGGACGCACTGAAGCTTTCTTT. Full variable domain (missing parts from reference TRBV7-3 and TRBJ1-1): GAGVSQTPSNKVTEKGKYVELRCDPISGHTALYWYRQSLGQGPEFLIYFQGTGAADDSGLPNDRFFAVRPEGSVSTLKIQRTERGDSAVYLCASSLIGGRTEAFFGQGTRLTVV.

This clonotype showed up many times. The J gene is TRBJ2-7, the V gene TRBV11-1; TRBD2 matches at 11 bases. This CDR3 has 18 residues. Germline CDR1 and CDR2: SGHAT and FQDESV (reference sequence). V trimming: 1 base; J trimming: 0 bases; junction bases outside the gene matches: 8. For the CDR3, the DNA is TGTGCCAGCAGCTTAGAAGGGACTAGCGGACCCTACTCCTACGAGCAGTACTTC. It translates to CASSLEGTSGPYSYEQYF.

This clonotype was seen many times. The CDR3 DNA reads as TGTGCCAGCAGGAATCAGGGGACCGGGGAGCTGTTTTTT. It is translated as CASRNQGTGELFF. The chain carries TRBV12-3 or TRBV12-4 and TRBJ2-2; a possible D gene is TRBD1 (6 bases). The CDR3 contains 13 residues. Trimming left V 6 bases short and J 5 bases short, with 10 bases between.